What follows are 13 T cell receptor beta chains derived from one specimen sequenced in a study of T cell changes during pregnancy in multiple sclerosis. TCRdb's copy holds only in-frame clones and misses some; the assay was immunoSEQ multiplex PCR. The sample has about 79,000 clones, 90% to 95% seen once. This specimen consisted of CD4+ T cells from peripheral blood mononuclear cells, obtained in the second trimester of pregnancy. The receptors were sampled from a female donor with multiple sclerosis, enrolled in a pregnancy study.

The chain combines TRBV5-6 with TRBJ2-3; 9 bases align to TRBD1. Germline CDR1 SGHDT, CDR2 YYEEEE. The CDR3 extends over 17 amino acids. Unmatched junction bases numbered 10, after V lost 2 bases and J lost 3 bases. This CDR3 is CASSLIGTGSRTDTQYF. The CDR3 DNA reads TGTGCCAGCAGCTTAATCGGGACAGGGTCGAGGACAGATACGCAGTATTTT.

The rearrangement joins TRBV28 to TRBJ2-5, with 8 bases lining up with TRBD1. The ends lost 5 bases at V and 5 bases at J; junction bases unmatched: 13. Looked up from germline, CDR1 is MDHEN and CDR2 is SYDVKM. This CDR3 is 16 amino acids long. The CDR3 DNA reads as TGTGCCAGCAGTAAGTCAGGGGGCGTCCAGGCTGAGACCCAGTACTTC. Its protein is CASSKSGGVQAETQYF.

The genes are TRBV2 and TRBJ1-5; D is possibly TRBD1 (5 bases). The CDR3 sequence is 13 residues long. Trimming stripped 7 bases from V and 0 bases from J, with 7 bases between. Germline V gives CDR1 SNHLY, CDR2 FYNNEI. The CDR3 DNA is TGTGCCAGCAAGGGGAATAGCAATCAGCCCCAGCATTTT. The encoded protein is CASKGNSNQPQHF.

The chain carries TRBV5-6 and TRBJ1-3, with D hard to call. Looked up from germline, CDR1 is SGHDT and CDR2 is YYEEEE. The CDR3 length is 14 residues. V lost 5 bases, J lost 2 bases, and 11 bases lay in between. For the CDR3, the DNA is TGTGCCAGCAGTGGTAGTAGCGCTGGAAACACCATATATTTT. Translating gives CASSGSSAGNTIYF. The full variable domain, in which reference TRBV5-6 and TRBJ1-3 provide the parts outside the CDR3, is DAGVTQSPTHLIKTRGQQVTLRCSPKSGHDTVSWYQQALGQGPQFIFQYYEEEERQRGNFPDRFSGHQFPNYSSELNVNALLLGDSALYLCASSGSSAGNTIYFGEGSWLTVV.

The chain joins TRBV30 to TRBJ1-6; the D is unclear. V was cut by 5 bases and J by 5 bases, with 7 bases left in between. This CDR3 is 12 amino acids long. In germline, CDR1 is GTSNPN, CDR2 SVGIG (reference sequence). The CDR3 nucleotides read TGTGCCTGGGAGGCGGATAATTCACCCCTCCACTTT. Residues: CAWEADNSPLHF.

V gene TRBV4-2 combines with J gene TRBJ2-1; 7 nucleotides align to TRBD2. This CDR3 region has 16 residues. J gave up 2 bases and V 0 bases, and 4 bases lay outside the gene matches. Germline-derived CDR1 and CDR2 are LGHNA and YNFKEQ. The CDR3 nucleotides read TGTGCCAGCAGCCAAGAGGTAGCGGGTGCCTACAATGAGCAGTTCTTC. Its protein is CASSQEVAGAYNEQFF.

In its sample, this clone was seen once. V gene TRBV15 combines with J gene TRBJ2-7; 8 bases align to TRBD1. The germline CDR1 and CDR2 sequences are LNHNV and YYDKDF (reference sequence). This CDR3 is built from 16 residues. J gave up 2 bases and V 3 bases, and 9 bases lay outside the gene matches. Written as DNA, the CDR3 is TGTGCCACCAGCAGTGGTCCCGGGACAGGTACCTACGAGCAGTACTTC. Protein sequence: CATSSGPGTGTYEQYF.

This clone was found once. The V and J genes are TRBV7-2 and TRBJ1-3, with D uncertain. CDR1 is SGHTA and CDR2 is FQGNSA in the germline V gene. The CDR3 is 15 residues long. Trimming took off 1 base at V and 4 bases at J, with 11 bases between the two ends. CDR3 nucleotides: TGTGCCAGCAGCTTAGTGGGAGGGTTAGGAAACACCATATATTTT. Translation gives CASSLVGGLGNTIYF.

The J gene is TRBJ2-7, the V gene TRBV11-1; TRBD2 matches at 9 bases. Germline V gene data show CDR1 as SGHAT and CDR2 as FQDESV (reference sequence). The CDR3 is 15 residues long. Trimming at V came to 6 bases and at J to 2 bases, leaving 8 bases not matched to a gene. CDR3 sequence (DNA): TGTGCCAGCAGGCAAAGACTAGCGGCGGCCTACGAGCAGTACTTC. It yields the protein CASRQRLAAAYEQYF.

V usage is TRBV28 and J usage is TRBJ1-2; 8 bases map to TRBD1. Germline V gene lookup returns CDR1 MDHEN and CDR2 SYDVKM. The CDR3 runs to 13 residues. J lost 8 bases, V lost 5 bases, and 7 bases had no gene match. CDR3 amino acids: CASSLRGRRGYTF. In DNA form, the CDR3 reads TGTGCCAGCAGTCTCAGGGGGCGGAGGGGCTACACCTTC.

The gene calls are TRBV10-3 and TRBJ1-2, with TRBD1 matching over 9 bases. Germline trimming cut 6 bases from V and 1 base from J; bases unmatched to any gene: 3. Germline CDR1 and CDR2: ENHRY and SYGVKD. The CDR3 covers 14 residues. CDR3 in amino acids: CAISEGQGNYGYTF. In DNA, the CDR3 is TGTGCCATCAGCGAGGGACAGGGTAACTATGGCTACACCTTC.

The chain couples TRBV15 to TRBJ1-5; 8 bases fit TRBD1. The trim removed 4 bases at V and 7 bases at J, leaving 6 bases unmatched. The length of the CDR3 is 14 residues. The germline CDR1 and CDR2 sequences are LNHNV and YYDKDF (reference sequence). The CDR3, as DNA: TGTGCCACCAGCATCCAGGGGGCCGGGCAGCCCCAGCATTTT. Amino acids: CATSIQGAGQPQHF.

The rearrangement uses TRBV27 and TRBJ2-3; D is perhaps TRBD2 (5 bases). Germline V gives CDR1 MNHEY, CDR2 SMNVEV (reference sequence). The CDR3 runs 13 residues. V dropped 6 bases and J dropped 0 bases, with 7 bases sitting between them. The CDR3 sequence: CASRSGSTDTQYF. CDR3 nucleotides: TGTGCCAGCAGAAGCGGTAGCACAGATACGCAGTATTTT.